These T cell receptor beta chains were read from a single sample in a study of cytotoxic CD8 clonotypes in ibrutinib-treated CLL. Produced via immunoSEQ multiplex PCR; TCRdb's table is partial and in-frame only. This sample yields 150,000 to 200,000 clones, of which roughly 88% are seen a single time; 3% to 3.5% belongs to the top ten. Sequences were derived from PBMCs, sampled at disease progression, from a patient treated with ibrutinib. The receptors come from a human donor with chronic lymphocytic leukemia. Each CDR3 is given with its conserved first and last residue. Each record gives: CDR3 length, J gene, clone size, D gene, V gene, CDR3 protein, CDR3 DNA. D genes are given only for firm matches. Clone size is not always given. Where it is, it says once, few, many or a class for expanded clones.

CDR3 length: 15
J gene: TRBJ2-2
clone size: -
D gene: -
V gene: TRBV9
CDR3 protein: CASSLFGTNTGELFF
CDR3 DNA: TGTGCCAGCAGCTTATTCGGGACCAACACCGGGGAGCTGTTTTTT

CDR3 length: 15
J gene: TRBJ2-5
clone size: -
D gene: TRBD1
V gene: TRBV7-2
CDR3 protein: CASSSSGTAKETQYF
CDR3 DNA: TGTGCCAGCAGCTCATCCGGGACAGCGAAAGAGACCCAGTACTTC

CDR3 length: 15
J gene: TRBJ1-2
clone size: few
D gene: TRBD1
V gene: TRBV6-5
CDR3 protein: CASSYLGGSSYGYTF
CDR3 DNA: TGTGCCAGCAGTTACTTAGGGGGCTCCAGCTATGGCTACACCTTC

CDR3 length: 15
J gene: TRBJ2-1
clone size: -
D gene: -
V gene: TRBV19
CDR3 protein: CASSIPILGGPEQFF
CDR3 DNA: TGTGCCAGTAGTATTCCTATTTTGGGGGGGCCGGAGCAGTTCTTC

CDR3 length: 16
J gene: TRBJ2-1
clone size: -
D gene: TRBD2
V gene: TRBV2
CDR3 protein: CASSDPLREAPNEQFF
CDR3 DNA: TGTGCCAGCAGTGACCCCTTGCGGGAGGCCCCCAATGAGCAGTTCTTC

CDR3 length: 14
J gene: TRBJ1-1
clone size: -
D gene: -
V gene: TRBV5-5
CDR3 protein: CASSQLPGDTEAFF
CDR3 DNA: TGTGCCAGCAGCCAACTTCCTGGGGACACTGAAGCTTTCTTT

CDR3 length: 11
J gene: TRBJ2-5
clone size: -
D gene: TRBD1
V gene: TRBV29-1
CDR3 protein: CSGDSFGEQYF
CDR3 DNA: TGCAGCGGGGACAGTTTTGGGGAGCAGTACTTC

CDR3 length: 13
J gene: TRBJ1-2
clone size: -
D gene: TRBD1
V gene: TRBV30
CDR3 protein: CAWSVQGAIGYTF
CDR3 DNA: TGTGCCTGGAGTGTCCAGGGGGCGATTGGCTACACCTTC

CDR3 length: 13
J gene: TRBJ2-4
clone size: -
D gene: -
V gene: TRBV5-1
CDR3 protein: CASSPRGNDIQYF
CDR3 DNA: TGCGCCAGCAGCCCCCGAGGCAACGACATTCAGTACTTC

CDR3 length: 17
J gene: TRBJ1-4
clone size: -
D gene: -
V gene: TRBV25-1
CDR3 protein: CASSGGRQKATNEKLFF
CDR3 DNA: TGTGCCAGCAGTGGGGGGAGACAGAAAGCAACTAATGAAAAACTGTTTTTT

CDR3 length: 10
J gene: TRBJ1-1
clone size: -
D gene: -
V gene: TRBV20-1
CDR3 protein: CTPGGIEAFF
CDR3 DNA: TGCACCCCCGGAGGGATTGAAGCTTTCTTT

CDR3 length: 15
J gene: TRBJ1-5
clone size: few
D gene: -
V gene: TRBV6-1
CDR3 protein: CASRPRGNSNQPQHF
CDR3 DNA: TGTGCCAGCAGACCGAGGGGGAATAGCAATCAGCCCCAGCATTTT

CDR3 length: 14
J gene: TRBJ2-7
clone size: -
D gene: -
V gene: TRBV7-9
CDR3 protein: CASSFTGGDYEQYF
CDR3 DNA: TGTGCCAGCAGCTTTACCGGCGGTGACTACGAGCAGTACTTC

CDR3 length: 13
J gene: TRBJ1-1
clone size: -
D gene: -
V gene: TRBV6-5
CDR3 protein: CASSYGRNTEAFF
CDR3 DNA: TGTGCCAGCAGTTACGGACGGAACACTGAAGCTTTCTTT

CDR3 length: 14
J gene: TRBJ2-3
clone size: -
D gene: -
V gene: TRBV15
CDR3 protein: CATSRQGKADTQYF
CDR3 DNA: TGTGCCACCAGCAGACAGGGCAAAGCAGATACGCAGTATTTT

CDR3 length: 15
J gene: TRBJ1-5
clone size: -
D gene: -
V gene: TRBV28
CDR3 protein: CASRRGGGRNQPQHF
CDR3 DNA: TGTGCCAGCAGACGGGGTGGAGGGAGGAATCAGCCCCAGCATTTT

CDR3 length: 15
J gene: TRBJ2-2
clone size: -
D gene: -
V gene: TRBV29-1
CDR3 protein: CSVAPGRRDTGELFF
CDR3 DNA: TGCAGCGTAGCCCCAGGGAGGCGGGACACCGGGGAGCTGTTTTTT